This TCR beta chain came from a study of shared clonotypes between healthy human individuals. Findings and caveats of the study: Expectations were that clonotype sharing among donors would be affected by sequencing depth. Rarefaction gave evidence that sorted-subset sequencing remained incomplete despite large depth.

It was at deep level that the assay was run. Libraries were prepared by immunoSEQ multiplex PCR; TCRdb keeps only in-frame clonotypes and omits some of them. There are roughly 2 million clones in the sample; about 94% occur only once, and 1% to 1.3% lies in the top ten. Worth noting for this clone: What it binds is unknown.

Germline V gives CDR1 GTSNPN, CDR2 SVGIG (reference sequence). The CDR3 has 15 amino acids. Trimming took off 3 bases at V and 0 bases at J, with 12 bases between the two ends. CD8 cells regarded as naive lacked CD45RO, were positively chosen for CCR7, and omitted terminally differentiated effector memory CD45RA+ cells. The study drew all its donors from Caucasian adults living in Nashville, Tennessee. This sequence was found in a man younger than 35 in good health. Sequenced input: naive CD8+ T cells sorted from blood. V and J are TRBV30 and TRBJ1-5; D might be TRBD1 (6 bases). The DNA for the CDR3 is TGTGCCTGGAGGGAGGGGGGGTATAGCAATCAGCCCCAGCATTTT. It is translated as CAWREGGYSNQPQHF.